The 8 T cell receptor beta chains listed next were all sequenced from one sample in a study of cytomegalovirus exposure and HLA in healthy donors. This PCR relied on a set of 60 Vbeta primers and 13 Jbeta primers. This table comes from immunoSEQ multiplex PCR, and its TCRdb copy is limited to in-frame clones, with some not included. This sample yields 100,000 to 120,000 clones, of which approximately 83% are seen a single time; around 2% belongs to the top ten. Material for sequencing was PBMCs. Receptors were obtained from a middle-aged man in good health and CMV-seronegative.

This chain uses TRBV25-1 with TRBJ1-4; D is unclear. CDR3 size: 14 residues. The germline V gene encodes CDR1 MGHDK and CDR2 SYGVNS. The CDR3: CASSVGATNEKLFF. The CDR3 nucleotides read TGTGCATCTTCGGTGGGCGCAACTAATGAAAAACTGTTTTTT.

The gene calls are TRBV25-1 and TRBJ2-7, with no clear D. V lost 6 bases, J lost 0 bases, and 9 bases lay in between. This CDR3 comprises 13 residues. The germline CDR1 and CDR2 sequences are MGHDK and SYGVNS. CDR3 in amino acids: CASRAAYSYEQYF. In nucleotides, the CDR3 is TGTGCCAGCAGGGCCGCTTACTCCTACGAGCAGTACTTC.

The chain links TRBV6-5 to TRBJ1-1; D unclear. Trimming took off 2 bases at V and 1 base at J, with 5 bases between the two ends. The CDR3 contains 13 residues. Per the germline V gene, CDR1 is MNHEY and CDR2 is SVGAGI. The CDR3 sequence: CASSYEGNTEAFF. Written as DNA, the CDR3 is TGTGCCAGCAGTTACGAGGGGAACACTGAAGCTTTCTTT.

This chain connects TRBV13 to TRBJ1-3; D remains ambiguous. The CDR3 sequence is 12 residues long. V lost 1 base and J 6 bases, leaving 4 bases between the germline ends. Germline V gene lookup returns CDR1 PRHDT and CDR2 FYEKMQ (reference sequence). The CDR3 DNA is TGTGCCAGCAGCTTAGTAGAAAACACCATATATTTT. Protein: CASSLVENTIYF.

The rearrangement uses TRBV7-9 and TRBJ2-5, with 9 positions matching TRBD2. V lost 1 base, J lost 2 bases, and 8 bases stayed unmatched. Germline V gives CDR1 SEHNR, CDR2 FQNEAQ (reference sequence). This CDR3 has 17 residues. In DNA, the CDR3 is TGTGCCAGCAGCTTAGGAGGCCTAGCGGGGCTACAAGAGACCCAGTACTTC. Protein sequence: CASSLGGLAGLQETQYF. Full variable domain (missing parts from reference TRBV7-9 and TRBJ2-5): DTGVSQNPRHKITKRGQNVTFRCDPISEHNRLYWYRQTLGQGPEFLTYFQNEAQLEKSRLLSDRFSAERPKGSFSTLEIQRTEQGDSAMYLCASSLGGLAGLQETQYFGPGTRLLVL.

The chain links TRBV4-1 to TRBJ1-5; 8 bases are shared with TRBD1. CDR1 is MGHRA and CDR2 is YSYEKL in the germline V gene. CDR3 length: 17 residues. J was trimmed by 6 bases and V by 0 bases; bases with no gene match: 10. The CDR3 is CASSQDRAGGAGQPQHF. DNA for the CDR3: TGCGCCAGCAGCCAAGATCGGGCAGGGGGCGCGGGTCAGCCCCAGCATTTT.

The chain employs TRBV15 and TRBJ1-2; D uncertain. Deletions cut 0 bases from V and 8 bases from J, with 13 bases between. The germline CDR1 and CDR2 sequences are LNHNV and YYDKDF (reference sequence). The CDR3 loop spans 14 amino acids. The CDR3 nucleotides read TGTGCCACCAGCAGAGATCTGAGACAAGACGGCTACACCTTC. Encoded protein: CATSRDLRQDGYTF.

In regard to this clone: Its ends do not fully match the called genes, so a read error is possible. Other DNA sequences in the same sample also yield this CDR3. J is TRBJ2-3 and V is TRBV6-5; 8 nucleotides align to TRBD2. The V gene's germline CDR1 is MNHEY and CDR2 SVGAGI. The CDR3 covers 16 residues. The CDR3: CASSYRGGGSTDTQYF. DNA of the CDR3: TGTGCTAGCAGTTACCGGGGCGGGGGGAGCACAGATACGCAGTATTTT.